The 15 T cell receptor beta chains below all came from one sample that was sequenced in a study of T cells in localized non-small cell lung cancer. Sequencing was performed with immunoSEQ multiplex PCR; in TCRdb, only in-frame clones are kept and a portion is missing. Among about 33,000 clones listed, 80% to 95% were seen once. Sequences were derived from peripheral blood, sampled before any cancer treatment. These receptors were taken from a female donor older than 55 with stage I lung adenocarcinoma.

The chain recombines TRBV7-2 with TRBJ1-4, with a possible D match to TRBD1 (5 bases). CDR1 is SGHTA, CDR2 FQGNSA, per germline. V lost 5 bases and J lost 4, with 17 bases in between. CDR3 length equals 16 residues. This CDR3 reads CASSLGPGGDNEKLFF. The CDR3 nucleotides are TGTGCCAGCAGCCTTGGCCCGGGGGGAGATAATGAAAAACTGTTTTTT. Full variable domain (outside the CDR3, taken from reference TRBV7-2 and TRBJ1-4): GAGVSQSPSNKVTEKGKDVELRCDPISGHTALYWYRQSLGQGLEFLIYFQGNSAPDKSGLPSDRFSAERTGGSVSTLTIQRTQQEDSAVYLCASSLGPGGDNEKLFFGSGTQLSVL.

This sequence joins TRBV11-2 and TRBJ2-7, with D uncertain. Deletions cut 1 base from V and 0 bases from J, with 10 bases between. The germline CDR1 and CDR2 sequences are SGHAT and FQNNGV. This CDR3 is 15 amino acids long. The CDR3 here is CASSLVWGFSYEQYF. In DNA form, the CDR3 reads TGTGCCAGCAGCTTAGTATGGGGTTTCTCCTACGAGCAGTACTTC.

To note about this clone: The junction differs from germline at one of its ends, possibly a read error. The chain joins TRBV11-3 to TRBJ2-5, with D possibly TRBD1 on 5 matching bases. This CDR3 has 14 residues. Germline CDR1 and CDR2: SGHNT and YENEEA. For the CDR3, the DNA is TGTGCCAGCAGCGCCAGTACCCAGGGATTCTCCTACAACTTC. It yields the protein CASSASTQGFSYNF.

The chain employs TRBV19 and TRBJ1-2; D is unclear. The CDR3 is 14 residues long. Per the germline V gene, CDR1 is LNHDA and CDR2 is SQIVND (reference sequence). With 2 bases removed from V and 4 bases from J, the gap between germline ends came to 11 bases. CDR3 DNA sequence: TGTGCCAGTAGTATACCGAGAACTCCCTATGGCTACACCTTC. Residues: CASSIPRTPYGYTF.

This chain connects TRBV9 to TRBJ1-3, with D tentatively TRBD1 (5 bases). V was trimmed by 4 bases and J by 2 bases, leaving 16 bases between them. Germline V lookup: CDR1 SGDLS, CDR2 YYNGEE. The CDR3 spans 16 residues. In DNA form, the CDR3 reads TGTGCCAGCAGCATCAGGGATGGTAGGGCTGGAAACACCATATATTTT. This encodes CASSIRDGRAGNTIYF.

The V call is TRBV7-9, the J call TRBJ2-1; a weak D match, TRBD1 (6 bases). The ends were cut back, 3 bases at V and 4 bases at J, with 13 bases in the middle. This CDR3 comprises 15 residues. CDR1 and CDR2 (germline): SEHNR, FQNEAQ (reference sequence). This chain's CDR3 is CASSLSTGYYNEQFF. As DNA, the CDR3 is TGTGCCAGCAGCTTGTCGACAGGATATTACAATGAGCAGTTCTTC.

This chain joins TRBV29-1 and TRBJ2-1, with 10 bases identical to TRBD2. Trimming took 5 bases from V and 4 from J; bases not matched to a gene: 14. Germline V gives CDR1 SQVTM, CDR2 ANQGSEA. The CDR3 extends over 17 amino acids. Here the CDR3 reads CSVSSSGGARGYNEQFF. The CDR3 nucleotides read TGCAGCGTTTCCTCCAGCGGGGGGGCCCGCGGGTACAATGAGCAGTTCTTC.

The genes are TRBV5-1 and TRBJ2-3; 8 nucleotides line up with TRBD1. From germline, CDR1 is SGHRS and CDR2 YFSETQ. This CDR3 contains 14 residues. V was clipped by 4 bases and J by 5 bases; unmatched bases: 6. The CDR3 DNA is TGCGCCAGCAGCCCGGACAGGGCGCGAGATACGCAGTATTTT. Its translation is CASSPDRARDTQYF.

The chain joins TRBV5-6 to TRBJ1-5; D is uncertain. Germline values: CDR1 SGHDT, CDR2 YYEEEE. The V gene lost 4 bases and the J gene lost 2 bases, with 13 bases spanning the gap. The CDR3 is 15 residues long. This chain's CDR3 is CASSAGSVRNQPQHF. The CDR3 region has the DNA TGTGCCAGCAGCGCCGGTAGTGTACGCAATCAGCCCCAGCATTTT.

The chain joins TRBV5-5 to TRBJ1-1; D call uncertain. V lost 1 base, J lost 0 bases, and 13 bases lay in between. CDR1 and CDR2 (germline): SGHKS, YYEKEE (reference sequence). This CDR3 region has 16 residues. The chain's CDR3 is CASSLISGTVNTEAFF. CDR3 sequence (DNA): TGTGCCAGCAGCTTGATCAGCGGTACAGTGAACACTGAAGCTTTCTTT.

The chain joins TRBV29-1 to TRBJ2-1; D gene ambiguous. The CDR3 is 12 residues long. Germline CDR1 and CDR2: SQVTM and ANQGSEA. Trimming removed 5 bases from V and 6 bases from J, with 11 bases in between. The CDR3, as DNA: TGCAGCGTTACCCGGAGTCCCAATGAGCAGTTCTTC. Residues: CSVTRSPNEQFF.

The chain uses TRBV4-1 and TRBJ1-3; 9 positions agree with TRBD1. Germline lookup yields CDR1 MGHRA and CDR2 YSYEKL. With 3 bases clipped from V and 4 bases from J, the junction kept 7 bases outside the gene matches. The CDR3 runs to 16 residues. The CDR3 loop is CASSHSRQGGGNTIYF. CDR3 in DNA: TGCGCCAGCAGCCACTCCCGACAGGGGGGAGGAAACACCATATATTTT.

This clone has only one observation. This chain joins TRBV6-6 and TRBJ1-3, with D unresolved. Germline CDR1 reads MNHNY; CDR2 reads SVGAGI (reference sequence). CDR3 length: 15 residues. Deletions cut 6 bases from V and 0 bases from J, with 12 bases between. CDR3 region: CASSPAGSSGNTIYF. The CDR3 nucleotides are TGTGCCAGCAGCCCCGCCGGGAGCTCTGGAAACACCATATATTTT.

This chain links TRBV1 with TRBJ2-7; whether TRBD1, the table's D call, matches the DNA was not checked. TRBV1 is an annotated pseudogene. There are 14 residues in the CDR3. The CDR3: CTSSPRTGPYEQYF. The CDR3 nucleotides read TGCACCAGCAGCCCGAGGACAGGGCCCTACGAGCAGTACTTC.

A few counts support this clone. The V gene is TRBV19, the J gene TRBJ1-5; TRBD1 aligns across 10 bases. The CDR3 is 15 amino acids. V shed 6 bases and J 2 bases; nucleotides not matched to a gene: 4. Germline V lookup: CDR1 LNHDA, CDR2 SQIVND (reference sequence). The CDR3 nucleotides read TGTGCCAGTAGCCCCGGGACAGGGGGCAATCAGCCCCAGCATTTT. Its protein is CASSPGTGGNQPQHF.